The 5 T cell receptor beta chains presented below share a single source sample, sequenced in a study of T cells in Graves' hyperthyroidism and ophthalmopathy. TCR beta CDR3 regions were amplified from RNA transcripts. A set of HTBI primers served as the primers for a first-round RT-PCR of the TCR CDR3. Each CDR3 protein is one row after TCRdb ran MiXCR on the multiplex PCR reads. The sample yields approximately 630,000 distinct CDR3 sequences, about a sixth seen once. The sample comprised blood. All receptors derive from a woman aged 25 to 39 with Graves' hyperthyroidism.

This clonotype occurred many times. The chain recombines TRBV15 with TRBJ2-5; weak D call: TRBD2 (6 bases). CDR3 length equals 14 residues. The V and J ends lost 9 bases and 2 bases respectively, with 16 bases between them. Germline V gives CDR1 LNHNV, CDR2 YYDKDF (reference sequence). DNA of the CDR3: TGTGCCACGAAAGATCCGGGACTTCAAGAGACCCAGTACTTC. Its translation is CATKDPGLQETQYF. Based on the CDR3 plus reference TRBV15 and TRBJ2-5, the full variable domain is DAMVIQNPRYQVTQFGKPVTLSCSQTLNHNVMYWYQQKSSQAPKLLFHYYDKDFNNEADTPDNFQSRRPNTSFCFLDIRSPGLGDTAMYLCATKDPGLQETQYFGPGTRLLVL.

There are a few counts of this clonotype. The genes are TRBV3-1 and TRBJ1-3; D call uncertain. The CDR3 is 14 residues long. Germline V lookup: CDR1 LGHDT, CDR2 YNNKEL (reference sequence). V was cut by 2 bases and J by 4 bases, with 9 bases left in between. The CDR3 protein is CASSQQGGGNTIYF. CDR3 in DNA: TGTGCCAGCAGCCAACAAGGCGGGGGAAACACCATATATTTT.

Only one count was recorded for this clonotype. The gene calls are TRBV28 and TRBJ2-7, with 7 bases matching TRBD1. Trimming cost V 3 bases and J 3 bases; bases outside gene matches: 5. CDR1 and CDR2 (germline): MDHEN, SYDVKM. This CDR3 region has 14 residues. CDR3 sequence reads: CASSFSGGLYEQYF. CDR3 DNA sequence: TGTGCCAGCAGTTTTTCAGGGGGTCTCTACGAGCAGTACTTC.

About this clonotype itself: This may stem from a read error, because a much larger clone lies one nucleotide away. The CDR3: CASSHRQTQETQCF. In nucleotides, the CDR3 is TGTGCCAGCAGTCACAGACAGACCCAAGAGACCCAGTGCTTC. This chain uses TRBV7-9 with TRBJ2-5; D is possibly TRBD1 (5 bases). This CDR3 is built from 14 residues. Looked up from germline, CDR1 is SEHNR and CDR2 is FQNEAQ (reference sequence).

This clonotype was recorded only once. This chain connects TRBV7-2 to TRBJ2-7, with 8 bases that match TRBD2. Germline assignment: CDR1 SGHTA and CDR2 FQGNSA. The length of the CDR3 is 15 residues. The V and J ends lost 5 bases and 3 bases, in that order; junction bases with no gene match: 9. The CDR3 bases are TGTGCCAGCAGCCACCAGAGCGGGAGTAGCTACGAGCAGTACTTC. This encodes CASSHQSGSSYEQYF. Drawing the rest from reference TRBV7-2 and TRBJ2-7, the complete variable domain is GAGVSQSPSNKVTEKGKDVELRCDPISGHTALYWYRQSLGQGLEFLIYFQGNSAPDKSGLPSDRFSAERTGGSVSTLTIQRTQQEDSAVYLCASSHQSGSSYEQYFGPGTRLTVT.